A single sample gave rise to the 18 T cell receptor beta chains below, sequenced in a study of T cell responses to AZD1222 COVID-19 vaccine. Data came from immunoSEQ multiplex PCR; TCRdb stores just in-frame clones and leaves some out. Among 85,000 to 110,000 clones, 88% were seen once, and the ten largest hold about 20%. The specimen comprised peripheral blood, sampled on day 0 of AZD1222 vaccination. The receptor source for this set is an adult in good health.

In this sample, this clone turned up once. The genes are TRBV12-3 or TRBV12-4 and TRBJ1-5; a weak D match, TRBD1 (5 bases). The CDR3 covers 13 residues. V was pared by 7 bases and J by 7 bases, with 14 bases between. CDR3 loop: CASNPGQGQPQHF. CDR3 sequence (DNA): TGTGCCAGCAATCCGGGGCAGGGACAGCCCCAGCATTTT.

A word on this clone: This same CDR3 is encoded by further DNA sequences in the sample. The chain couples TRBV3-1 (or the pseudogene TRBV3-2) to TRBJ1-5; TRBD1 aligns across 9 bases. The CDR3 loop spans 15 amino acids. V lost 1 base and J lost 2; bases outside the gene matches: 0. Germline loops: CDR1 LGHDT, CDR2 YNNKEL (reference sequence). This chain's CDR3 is CASSQGTGGNQPQHF. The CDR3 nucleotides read TGTGCCAGCAGCCAAGGGACAGGGGGCAATCAGCCCCAGCATTTT.

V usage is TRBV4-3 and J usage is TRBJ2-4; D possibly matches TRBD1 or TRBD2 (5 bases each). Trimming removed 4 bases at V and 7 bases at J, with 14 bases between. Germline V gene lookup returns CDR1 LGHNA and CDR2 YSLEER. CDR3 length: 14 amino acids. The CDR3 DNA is TGCGCCAGCAGCCCGTCCCCCGGGGCGAACATTCAGTACTTC. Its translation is CASSPSPGANIQYF.

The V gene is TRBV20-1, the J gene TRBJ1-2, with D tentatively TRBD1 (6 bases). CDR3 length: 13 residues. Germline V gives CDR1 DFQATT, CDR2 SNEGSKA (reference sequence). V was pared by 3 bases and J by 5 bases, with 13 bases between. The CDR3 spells CSASHAGEYGYTF. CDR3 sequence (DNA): TGCAGTGCTAGTCACGCAGGGGAATATGGCTACACCTTC.

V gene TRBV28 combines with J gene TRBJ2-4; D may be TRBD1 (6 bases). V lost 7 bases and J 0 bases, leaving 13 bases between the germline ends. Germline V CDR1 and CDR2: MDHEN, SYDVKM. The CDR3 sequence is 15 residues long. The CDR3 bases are TGTGCCAGCACCCTCGGGACAATAGCCAAAAACATTCAGTACTTC. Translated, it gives CASTLGTIAKNIQYF.

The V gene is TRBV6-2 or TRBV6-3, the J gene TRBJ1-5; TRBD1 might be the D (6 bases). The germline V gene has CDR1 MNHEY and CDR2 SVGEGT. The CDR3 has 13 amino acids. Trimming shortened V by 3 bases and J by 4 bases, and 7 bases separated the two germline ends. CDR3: CASSYTGNQPQHF. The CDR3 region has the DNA TGTGCCAGCAGTTATACAGGGAATCAGCCCCAGCATTTT.

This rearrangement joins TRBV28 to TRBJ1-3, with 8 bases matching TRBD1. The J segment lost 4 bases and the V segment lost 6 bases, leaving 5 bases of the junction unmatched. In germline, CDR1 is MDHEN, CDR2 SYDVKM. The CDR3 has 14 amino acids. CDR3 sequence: CASSLTGVGNTIYF. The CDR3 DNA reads TGTGCCAGCAGCCTGACAGGGGTCGGAAACACCATATATTTT.

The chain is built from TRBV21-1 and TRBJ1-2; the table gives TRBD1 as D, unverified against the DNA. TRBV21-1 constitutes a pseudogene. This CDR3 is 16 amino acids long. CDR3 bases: TGTGCCAGCAGCATGCTCGGTGATGGGCGCCGCTATGGCTACACCTTC. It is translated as CASSMLGDGRRYGYTF.

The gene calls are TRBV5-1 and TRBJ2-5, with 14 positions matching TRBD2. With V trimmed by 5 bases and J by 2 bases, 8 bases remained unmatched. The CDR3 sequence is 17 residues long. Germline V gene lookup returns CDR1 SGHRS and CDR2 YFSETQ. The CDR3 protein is CASSPGLAGVGQETQYF. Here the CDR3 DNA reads TGCGCCAGCAGTCCGGGACTAGCGGGAGTAGGGCAAGAGACCCAGTACTTC.

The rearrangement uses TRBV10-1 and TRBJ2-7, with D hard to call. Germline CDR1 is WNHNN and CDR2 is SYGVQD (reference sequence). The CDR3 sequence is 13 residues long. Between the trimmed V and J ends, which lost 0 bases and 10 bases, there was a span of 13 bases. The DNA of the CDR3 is TGCGCCAGCAGTGAGTCGTTTATGACATATCAGTACTTC. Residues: CASSESFMTYQYF.

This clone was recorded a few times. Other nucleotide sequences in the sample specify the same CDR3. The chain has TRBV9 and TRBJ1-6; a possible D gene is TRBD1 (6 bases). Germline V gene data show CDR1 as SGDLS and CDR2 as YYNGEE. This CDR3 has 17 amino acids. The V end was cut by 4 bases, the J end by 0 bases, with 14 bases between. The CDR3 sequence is CASSHEGGSSYNSPLHF. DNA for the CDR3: TGTGCCAGCAGCCACGAGGGGGGGAGCTCCTATAATTCACCCCTCCACTTT.

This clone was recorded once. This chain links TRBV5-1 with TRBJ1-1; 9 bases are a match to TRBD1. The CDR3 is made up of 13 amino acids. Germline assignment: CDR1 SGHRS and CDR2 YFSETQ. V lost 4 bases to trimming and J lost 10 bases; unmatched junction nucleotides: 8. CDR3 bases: TGCGCCAGCAGCGAACAGGGGGCAAGCCGAGCTTTCTTT. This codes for CASSEQGASRAFF.

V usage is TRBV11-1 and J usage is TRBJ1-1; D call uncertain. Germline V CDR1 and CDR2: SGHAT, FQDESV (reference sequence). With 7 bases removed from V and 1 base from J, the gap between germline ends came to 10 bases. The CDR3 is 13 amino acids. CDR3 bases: TGTGCCAGCACCTCCGAGTGGAACACTGAAGCTTTCTTT. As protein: CASTSEWNTEAFF. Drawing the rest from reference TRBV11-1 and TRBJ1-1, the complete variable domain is EAEVAQSPRYKITEKSQAVAFWCDPISGHATLYWYRQILGQGPELLVQFQDESVVDDSQLPKDRFSAERLKGVDSTLKIQPAELGDSAMYLCASTSEWNTEAFFGQGTRLTVV.

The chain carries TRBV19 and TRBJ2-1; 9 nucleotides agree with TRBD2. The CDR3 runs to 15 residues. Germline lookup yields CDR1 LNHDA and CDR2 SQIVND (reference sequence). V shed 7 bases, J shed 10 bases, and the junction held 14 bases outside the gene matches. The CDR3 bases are TGTGCCAGTACCCAATTGGCGGGAGGGGAAAGAGAGCAGTTCTTC. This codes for CASTQLAGGEREQFF.

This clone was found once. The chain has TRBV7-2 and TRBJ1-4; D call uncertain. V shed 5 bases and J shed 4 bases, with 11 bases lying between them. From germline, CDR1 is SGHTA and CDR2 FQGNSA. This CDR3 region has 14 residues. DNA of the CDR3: TGTGCCAGCAGCGCTCGGAGCTTTAATGAAAAACTGTTTTTT. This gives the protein CASSARSFNEKLFF.

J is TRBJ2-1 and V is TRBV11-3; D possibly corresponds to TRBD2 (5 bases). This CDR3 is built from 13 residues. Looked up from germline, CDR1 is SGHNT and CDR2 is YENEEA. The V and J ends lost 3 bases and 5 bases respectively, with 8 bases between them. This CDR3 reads CASSFRENNEQFF. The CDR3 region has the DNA TGTGCCAGCAGCTTCCGGGAAAACAATGAGCAGTTCTTC.

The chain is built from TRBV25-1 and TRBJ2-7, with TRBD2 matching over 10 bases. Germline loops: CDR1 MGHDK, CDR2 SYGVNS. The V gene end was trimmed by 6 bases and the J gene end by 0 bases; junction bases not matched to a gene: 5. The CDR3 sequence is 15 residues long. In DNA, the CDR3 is TGTGCCAGCAGGGAAGCTAGCGGGAGCTCCTACGAGCAGTACTTC. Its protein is CASREASGSSYEQYF.

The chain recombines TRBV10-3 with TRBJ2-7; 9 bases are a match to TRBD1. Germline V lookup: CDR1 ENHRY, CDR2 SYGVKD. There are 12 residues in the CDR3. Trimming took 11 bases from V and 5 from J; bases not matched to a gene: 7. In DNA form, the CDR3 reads TGTGCCTCCAGGGACAGGGCCCACGAGCAGTACTTC. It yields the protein CASRDRAHEQYF.